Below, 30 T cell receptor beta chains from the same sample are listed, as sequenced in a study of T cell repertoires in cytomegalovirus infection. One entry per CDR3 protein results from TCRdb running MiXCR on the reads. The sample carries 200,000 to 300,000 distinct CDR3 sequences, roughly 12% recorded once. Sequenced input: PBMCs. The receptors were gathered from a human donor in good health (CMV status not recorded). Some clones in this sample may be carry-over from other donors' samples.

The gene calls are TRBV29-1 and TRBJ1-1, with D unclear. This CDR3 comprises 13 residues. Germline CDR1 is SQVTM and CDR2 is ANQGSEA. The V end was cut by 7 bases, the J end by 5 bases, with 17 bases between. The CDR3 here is CSGYKGGNTEAFF. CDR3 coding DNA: TGCAGCGGATATAAGGGCGGGAATACTGAAGCTTTCTTT. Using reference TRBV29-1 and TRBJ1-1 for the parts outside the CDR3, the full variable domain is SAVISQKPSRDICQRGTSLTIQCQVDSQVTMMFWYRQQPGQSLTLIATANQGSEATYESGFVIDKFPISRPNLTFSTLTVSNMSPEDSSIYLCSGYKGGNTEAFFGQGTRLTVV.

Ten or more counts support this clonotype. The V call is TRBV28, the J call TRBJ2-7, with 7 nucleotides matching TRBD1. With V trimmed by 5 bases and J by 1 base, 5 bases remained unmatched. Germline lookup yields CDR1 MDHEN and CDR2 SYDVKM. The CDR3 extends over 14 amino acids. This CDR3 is CASSGDRRSYEQYF. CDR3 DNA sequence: TGTGCCAGCAGTGGGGACAGAAGGTCCTACGAGCAGTACTTC.

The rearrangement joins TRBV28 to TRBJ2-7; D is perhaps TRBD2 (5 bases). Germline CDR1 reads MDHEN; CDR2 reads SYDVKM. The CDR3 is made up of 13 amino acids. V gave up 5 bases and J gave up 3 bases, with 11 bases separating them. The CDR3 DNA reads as TGTGCCAGCAGTCGGACTGCGCTCTACGAGCAGTACTTC. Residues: CASSRTALYEQYF.

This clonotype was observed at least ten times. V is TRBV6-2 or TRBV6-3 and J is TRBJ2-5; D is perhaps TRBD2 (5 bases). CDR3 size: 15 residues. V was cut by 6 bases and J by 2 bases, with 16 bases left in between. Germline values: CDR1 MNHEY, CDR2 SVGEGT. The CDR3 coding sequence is TGTGCCAGCAGAATGGCCCCCGGGGAACAAGAGACCCAGTACTTC. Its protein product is CASRMAPGEQETQYF.

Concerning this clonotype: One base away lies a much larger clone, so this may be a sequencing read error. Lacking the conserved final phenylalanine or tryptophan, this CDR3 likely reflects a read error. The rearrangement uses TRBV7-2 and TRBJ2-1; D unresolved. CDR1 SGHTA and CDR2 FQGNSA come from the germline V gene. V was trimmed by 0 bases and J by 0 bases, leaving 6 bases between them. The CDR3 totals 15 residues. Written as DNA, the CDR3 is TGTGCCAGCAGCTTAGCGCCCGGCTCCTACAATGAGCAGTTCCTC. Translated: CASSLAPGSYNEQFL.

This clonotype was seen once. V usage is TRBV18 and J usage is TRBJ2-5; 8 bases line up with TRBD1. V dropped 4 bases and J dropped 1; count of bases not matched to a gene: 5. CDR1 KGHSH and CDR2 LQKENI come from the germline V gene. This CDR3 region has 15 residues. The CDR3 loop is CASSRGDRIQETQYF. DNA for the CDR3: TGTGCCAGCTCACGGGGGGACAGGATCCAAGAGACCCAGTACTTC. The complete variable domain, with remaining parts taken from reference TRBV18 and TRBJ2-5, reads NAGVMQNPRHLVRRRGQEARLRCSPMKGHSHVYWYRQLPEEGLKFMVYLQKENIIDESGMPKERFSAEFPKEGPSILRIQQVVRGDSAAYFCASSRGDRIQETQYFGPGTRLLVL.

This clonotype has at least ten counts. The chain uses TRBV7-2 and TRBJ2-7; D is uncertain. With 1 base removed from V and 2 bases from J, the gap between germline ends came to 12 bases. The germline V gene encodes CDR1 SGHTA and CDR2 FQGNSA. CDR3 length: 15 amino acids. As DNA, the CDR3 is TGTGCCAGCAGCTTAGAGTTGGCCGAAACCTACGAGCAGTACTTC. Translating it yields CASSLELAETYEQYF. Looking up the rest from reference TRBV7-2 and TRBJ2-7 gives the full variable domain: GAGVSQSPSNKVTEKGKDVELRCDPISGHTALYWYRQSLGQGLEFLIYFQGNSAPDKSGLPSDRFSAERTGGSVSTLTIQRTQQEDSAVYLCASSLELAETYEQYFGPGTRLTVT.

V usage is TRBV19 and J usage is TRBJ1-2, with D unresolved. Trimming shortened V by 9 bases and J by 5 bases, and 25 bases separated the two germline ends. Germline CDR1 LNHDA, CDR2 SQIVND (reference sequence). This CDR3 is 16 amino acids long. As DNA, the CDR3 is TGTGCCAGCGCCAGAGAGTCCCAAGACCAATTTTATGGCTACACCTTC. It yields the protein CASARESQDQFYGYTF.

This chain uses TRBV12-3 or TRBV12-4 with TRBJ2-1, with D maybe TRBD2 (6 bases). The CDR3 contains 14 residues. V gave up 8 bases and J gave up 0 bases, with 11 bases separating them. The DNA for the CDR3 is TGTGCCAGCGTCGGGGGAGGCTCCTACAATGAGCAGTTCTTC. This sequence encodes CASVGGGSYNEQFF.

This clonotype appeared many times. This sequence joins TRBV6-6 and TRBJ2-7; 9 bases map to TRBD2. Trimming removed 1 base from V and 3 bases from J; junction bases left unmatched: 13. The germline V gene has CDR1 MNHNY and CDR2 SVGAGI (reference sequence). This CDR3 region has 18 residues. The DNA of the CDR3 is TGTGCCAGCAGTTACTTTGCGGGGGGGATGTTAGAGCTCTACGAGCAGTACTTC. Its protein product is CASSYFAGGMLELYEQYF.

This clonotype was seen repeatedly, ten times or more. This chain's CDR3 is CASSQLPGTRDEQYF. CDR3 coding DNA: TGCGCCAGCAGCCAACTCCCAGGGACTAGAGACGAGCAGTACTTC. This chain connects TRBV4-3 to TRBJ2-7; 8 positions agree with TRBD2. There are 15 residues in the CDR3. Germline assignment: CDR1 LGHNA and CDR2 YSLEER. Trimming at V came to 2 bases and at J to 5 bases, leaving 8 bases not matched to a gene.

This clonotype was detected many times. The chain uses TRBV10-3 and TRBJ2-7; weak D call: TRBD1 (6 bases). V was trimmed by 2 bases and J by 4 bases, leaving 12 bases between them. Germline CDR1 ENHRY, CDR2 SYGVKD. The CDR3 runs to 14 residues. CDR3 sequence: CAISETGTTYEQYF. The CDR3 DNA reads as TGTGCCATCAGTGAGACCGGGACAACATACGAGCAGTACTTC.

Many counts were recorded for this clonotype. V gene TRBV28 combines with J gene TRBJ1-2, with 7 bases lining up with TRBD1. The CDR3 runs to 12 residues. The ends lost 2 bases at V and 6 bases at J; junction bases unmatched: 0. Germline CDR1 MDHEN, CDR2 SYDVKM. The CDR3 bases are TGTGCCAGCAGTTTAAGGGGGCATGGCTACACCTTC. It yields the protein CASSLRGHGYTF.

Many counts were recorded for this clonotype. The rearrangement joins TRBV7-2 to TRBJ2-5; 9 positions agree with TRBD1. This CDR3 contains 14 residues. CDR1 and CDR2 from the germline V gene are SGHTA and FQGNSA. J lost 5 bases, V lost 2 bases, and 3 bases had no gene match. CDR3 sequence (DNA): TGTGCCAGCAGCTTACCGGGACAGGGCGAGACCCAGTACTTC. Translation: CASSLPGQGETQYF.

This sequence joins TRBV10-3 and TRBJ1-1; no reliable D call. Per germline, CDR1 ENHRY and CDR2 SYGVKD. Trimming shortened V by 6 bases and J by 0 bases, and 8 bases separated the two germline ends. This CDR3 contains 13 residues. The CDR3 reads CAIRGFMNTEAFF. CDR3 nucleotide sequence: TGTGCCATCAGGGGGTTCATGAACACTGAAGCTTTCTTT.

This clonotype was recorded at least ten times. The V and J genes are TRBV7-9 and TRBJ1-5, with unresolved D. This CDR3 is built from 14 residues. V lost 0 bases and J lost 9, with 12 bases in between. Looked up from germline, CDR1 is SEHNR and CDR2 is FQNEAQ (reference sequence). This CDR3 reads CASSLAREYSPQHF. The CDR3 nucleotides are TGTGCCAGCAGCTTAGCGCGGGAGTATTCGCCCCAGCATTTT.

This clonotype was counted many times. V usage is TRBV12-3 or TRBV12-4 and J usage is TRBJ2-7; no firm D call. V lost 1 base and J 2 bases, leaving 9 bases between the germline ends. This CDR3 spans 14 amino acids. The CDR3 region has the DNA TGTGCCAGCAGTTTAGGAGGCAGGACCTACGAGCAGTACTTC. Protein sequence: CASSLGGRTYEQYF.

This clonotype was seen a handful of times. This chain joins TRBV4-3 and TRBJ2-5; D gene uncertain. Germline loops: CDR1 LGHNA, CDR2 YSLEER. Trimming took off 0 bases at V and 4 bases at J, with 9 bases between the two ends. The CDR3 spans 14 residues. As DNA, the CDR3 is TGCGCCAGCAGCCAAGATCCGTCCTCAGAGACCCAGTACTTC. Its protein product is CASSQDPSSETQYF.

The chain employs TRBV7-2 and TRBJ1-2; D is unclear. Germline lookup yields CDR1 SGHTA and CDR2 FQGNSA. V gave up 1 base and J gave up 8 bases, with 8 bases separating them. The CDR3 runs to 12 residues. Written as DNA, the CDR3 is TGTGCCAGCAGCTTAGAATCCCGCGGCTACACCTTC. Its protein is CASSLESRGYTF.

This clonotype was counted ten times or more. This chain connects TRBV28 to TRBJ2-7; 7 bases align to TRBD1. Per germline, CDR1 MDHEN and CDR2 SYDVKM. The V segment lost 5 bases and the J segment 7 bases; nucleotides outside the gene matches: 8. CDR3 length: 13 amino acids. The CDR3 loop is CASSDMTGREQYF. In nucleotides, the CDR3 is TGTGCCAGCAGTGATATGACAGGGCGAGAGCAGTACTTC.

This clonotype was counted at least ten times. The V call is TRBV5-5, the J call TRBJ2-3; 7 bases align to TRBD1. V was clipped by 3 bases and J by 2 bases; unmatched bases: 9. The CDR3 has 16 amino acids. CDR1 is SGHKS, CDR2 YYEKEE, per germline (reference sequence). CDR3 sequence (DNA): TGTGCCAGCAGCTCCTCACAGGGGCTCTACACAGATACGCAGTATTTT. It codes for CASSSSQGLYTDTQYF.

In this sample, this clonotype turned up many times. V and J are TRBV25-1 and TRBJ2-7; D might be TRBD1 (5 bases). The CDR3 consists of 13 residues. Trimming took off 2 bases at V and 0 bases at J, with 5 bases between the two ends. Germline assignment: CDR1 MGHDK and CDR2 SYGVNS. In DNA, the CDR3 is TGTGCCAGCAGTGAAAGGGGCTCCTACGAGCAGTACTTC. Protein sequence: CASSERGSYEQYF.

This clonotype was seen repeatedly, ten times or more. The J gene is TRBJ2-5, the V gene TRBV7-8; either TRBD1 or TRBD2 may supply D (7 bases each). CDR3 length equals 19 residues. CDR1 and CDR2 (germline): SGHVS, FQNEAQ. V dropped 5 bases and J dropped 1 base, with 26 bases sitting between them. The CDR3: CASSLRGAGASSIQETQYF. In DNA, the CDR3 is TGTGCCAGCAGCCTCAGGGGGGCGGGGGCCTCGTCAATCCAAGAGACCCAGTACTTC.

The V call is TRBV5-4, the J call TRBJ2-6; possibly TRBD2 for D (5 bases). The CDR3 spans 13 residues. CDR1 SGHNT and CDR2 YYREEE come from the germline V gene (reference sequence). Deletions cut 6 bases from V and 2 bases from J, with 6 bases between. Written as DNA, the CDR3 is TGTGCCAGCATCGGGGCTGGGGCCAACGTCCTGACTTTC. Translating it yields CASIGAGANVLTF.

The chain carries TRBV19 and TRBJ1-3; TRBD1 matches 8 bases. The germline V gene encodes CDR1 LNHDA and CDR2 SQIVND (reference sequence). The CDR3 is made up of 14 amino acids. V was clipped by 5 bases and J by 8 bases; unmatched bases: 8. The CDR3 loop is CASSRTGITDTIYF. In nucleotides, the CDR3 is TGTGCCAGTAGTCGGACAGGGATTACAGACACCATATATTTT. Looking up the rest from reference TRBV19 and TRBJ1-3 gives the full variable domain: DGGITQSPKYLFRKEGQNVTLSCEQNLNHDAMYWYRQDPGQGLRLIYYSQIVNDFQKGDIAEGYSVSREKKESFPLTVTSAQKNPTAFYLCASSRTGITDTIYFGEGSWLTVV.

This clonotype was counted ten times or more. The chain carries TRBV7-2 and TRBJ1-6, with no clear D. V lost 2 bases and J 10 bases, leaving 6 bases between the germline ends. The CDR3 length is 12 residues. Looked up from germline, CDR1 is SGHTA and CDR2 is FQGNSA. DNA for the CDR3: TGTGCCAGCAGCTTAACTCCATCACCCCTCCACTTT. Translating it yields CASSLTPSPLHF.

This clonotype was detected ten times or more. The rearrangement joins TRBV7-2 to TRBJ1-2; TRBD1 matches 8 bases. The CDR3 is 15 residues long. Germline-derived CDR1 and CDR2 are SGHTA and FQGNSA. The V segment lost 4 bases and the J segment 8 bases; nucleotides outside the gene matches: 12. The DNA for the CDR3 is TGTGCCAGCAGCTCCCCCCCCGGACAGGGAAAAGGCTACACCTTC. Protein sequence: CASSSPPGQGKGYTF.

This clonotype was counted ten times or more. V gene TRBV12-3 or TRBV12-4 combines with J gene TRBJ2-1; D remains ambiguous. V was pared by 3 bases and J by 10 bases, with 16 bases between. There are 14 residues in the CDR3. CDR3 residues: CASSLVGIGREQFF. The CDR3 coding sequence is TGTGCCAGCAGTTTGGTTGGGATCGGACGGGAGCAGTTCTTC.

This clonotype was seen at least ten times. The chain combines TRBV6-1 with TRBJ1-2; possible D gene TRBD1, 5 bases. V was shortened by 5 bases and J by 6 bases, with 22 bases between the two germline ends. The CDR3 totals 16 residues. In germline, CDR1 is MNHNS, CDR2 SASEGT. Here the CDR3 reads CASSYPLDNAKDGYTF. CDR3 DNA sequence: TGTGCCAGCAGTTACCCCCTGGACAATGCCAAAGATGGCTACACCTTC.

CDR3 amino acids: CASTYPNTGELFF. CDR3 in DNA: TGTGCCAGTACGTATCCGAACACCGGGGAGCTGTTTTTT. The V call is TRBV19, the J call TRBJ2-2, with D hard to call. Trimming left V 7 bases short and J 0 bases short, with 6 bases between. Germline V gene sequence: CDR1 LNHDA, CDR2 SQIVND (reference sequence). This CDR3 contains 13 residues.